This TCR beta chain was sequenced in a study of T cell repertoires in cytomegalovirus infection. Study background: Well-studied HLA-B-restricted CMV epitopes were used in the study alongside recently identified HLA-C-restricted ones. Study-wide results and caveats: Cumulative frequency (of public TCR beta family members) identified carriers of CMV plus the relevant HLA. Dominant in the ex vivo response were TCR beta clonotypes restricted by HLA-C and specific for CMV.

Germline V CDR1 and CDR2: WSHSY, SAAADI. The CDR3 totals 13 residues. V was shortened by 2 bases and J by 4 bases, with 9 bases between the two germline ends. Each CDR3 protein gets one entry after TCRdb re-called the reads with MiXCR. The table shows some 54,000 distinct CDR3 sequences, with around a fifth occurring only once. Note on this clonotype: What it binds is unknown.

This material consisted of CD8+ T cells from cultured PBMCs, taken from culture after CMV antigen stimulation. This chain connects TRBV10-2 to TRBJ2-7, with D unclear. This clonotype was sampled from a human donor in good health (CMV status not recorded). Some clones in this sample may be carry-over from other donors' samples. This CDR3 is CASSEERSYEQYF. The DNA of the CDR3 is TGCGCCAGCAGTGAGGAGCGCAGTTACGAGCAGTACTTC.